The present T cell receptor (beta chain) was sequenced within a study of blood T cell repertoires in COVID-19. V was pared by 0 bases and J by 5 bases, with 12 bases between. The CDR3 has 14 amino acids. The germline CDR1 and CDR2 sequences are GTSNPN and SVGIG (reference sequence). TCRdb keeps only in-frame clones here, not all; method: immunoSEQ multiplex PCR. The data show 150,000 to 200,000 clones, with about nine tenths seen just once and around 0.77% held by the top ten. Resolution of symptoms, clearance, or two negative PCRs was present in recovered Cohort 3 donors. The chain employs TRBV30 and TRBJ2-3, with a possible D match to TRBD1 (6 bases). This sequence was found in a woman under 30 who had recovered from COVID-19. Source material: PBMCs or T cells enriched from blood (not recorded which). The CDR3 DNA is TGTGCCTGGAGTGTAGTGGGACAAAGAGATACGCAGTATTTT. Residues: CAWSVVGQRDTQYF.